A single sample is the source of the 15 T cell receptor beta chains below, sequenced in a study of post-analysis software for immune sequencing data. Their antigens remain unidentified. Study-wide results and limits: Controls had lower frequencies than patients of a handful of TRBV segments, which included TRBV5-6, TRBV5-1 and TRBV20-1.

The TCR beta cDNA libraries contained unique molecular identifiers. TCRdb called the PCR reads again in MiXCR, with one record for every CDR3 protein. The sample has about 210,000 distinct CDR3 sequences; around 30% are singletons. The sequenced sample consisted of blood. The receptor source for this set is a girl aged 2-17 years with multiple sclerosis.

This clonotype was observed at least ten times. CDR3 sequence: CASSHLVSYEQYF. DNA for the CDR3: TGTGCCAGCAGCCACCTCGTCTCCTACGAGCAGTACTTC. The chain uses TRBV3-1 and TRBJ2-7, with D unclear. CDR1 is LGHDT, CDR2 YNNKEL, per germline (reference sequence). There are 13 residues in the CDR3. Trimming removed 3 bases at V and 0 bases at J, with 6 bases between.

V usage is TRBV5-5 and J usage is TRBJ1-4; D remains ambiguous. The CDR3 extends over 19 amino acids. Trimming removed 1 base at V and 0 bases at J, with 19 bases between. Germline loops: CDR1 SGHKS, CDR2 YYEKEE (reference sequence). The chain's CDR3 is CASSLMGRSTPATNEKLFF. The CDR3 DNA follows: TGTGCCAGCAGCTTGATGGGCAGGTCGACCCCCGCAACTAATGAAAAACTGTTTTTT.

Many counts were recorded for this clonotype. J is TRBJ2-7 and V is TRBV13, with 8 nucleotides matching TRBD1. This CDR3 spans 15 amino acids. After removal of 5 bases from V and 7 bases from J, the junction contained 13 bases not matched to a gene. Per the germline V gene, CDR1 is PRHDT and CDR2 is FYEKMQ (reference sequence). The CDR3 coding sequence is TGTGCCAGCAGCCCCCATGGACAGGGACGTCGGGAGCAGTACTTC. Translating gives CASSPHGQGRREQYF.

This clonotype has just a few counts. V gene TRBV20-1 combines with J gene TRBJ1-6; perhaps TRBD1 as D (6 bases). The CDR3 is 15 amino acids. The V gene lost 0 bases and the J gene lost 7 bases, with 13 bases spanning the gap. CDR1 is DFQATT, CDR2 SNEGSKA, per germline (reference sequence). CDR3 in amino acids: CSARDGERGNSPLHF. Written as DNA, the CDR3 is TGCAGTGCTAGAGATGGTGAGAGGGGGAATTCACCCCTCCACTTT.

This clonotype was detected once. Being one base from a much bigger clone, this may be a read error. The rearrangement links TRBV7-2 to TRBJ1-1; no firm D call. The germline CDR1 and CDR2 sequences are SGHTA and FQGNSA. The CDR3 totals 16 residues. This CDR3 reads CACRPKVRGPNTEAFF. For the CDR3, the DNA is TGTGCCTGCAGACCCAAGGTACGGGGTCCGAACACTGAAGCTTTCTTT.

Details on this clonotype: The junction does not match germline at one end; this may be a read error. The chain links TRBV7-2 to TRBJ1-2, with D perhaps TRBD1 (6 bases). This CDR3 is built from 13 residues. The germline V gene has CDR1 SGHTA and CDR2 FQGNSA. CDR3 nucleotide sequence: TGTGTCAGCAGCTGGGACACAACCTGGGGCTACACCTTC. It is translated as CVSSWDTTWGYTF.

V gene TRBV11-2 combines with J gene TRBJ2-1, with 10 bases lining up with TRBD2. V dropped 8 bases and J dropped 10; count of bases not matched to a gene: 8. This CDR3 contains 13 residues. In germline, CDR1 is SGHAT, CDR2 FQNNGV. This CDR3 is CASSPGTSAEQFF. The CDR3 nucleotides are TGTGCCAGCTCCCCCGGGACTAGCGCCGAGCAGTTCTTC. The variable domain in full, with the rest retrieved from reference TRBV11-2 and TRBJ2-1, is EAGVAQSPRYKIIEKRQSVAFWCNPISGHATLYWYQQILGQGPKLLIQFQNNGVVDDSQLPKDRFSAERLKGVDSTLKIQPAKLEDSAVYLCASSPGTSAEQFFGPGTRLTVL.

This chain uses TRBV27 with TRBJ1-2; D is perhaps TRBD1 (5 bases). The CDR3 is made up of 13 amino acids. CDR1 is MNHEY and CDR2 is SMNVEV in the germline V gene (reference sequence). With 5 bases removed from V and 4 bases from J, the gap between germline ends came to 11 bases. The CDR3 sequence: CASSKQAIYGYTF. The CDR3 DNA sequence: TGTGCCAGCAGTAAACAGGCGATCTATGGCTACACCTTC.

The V call is TRBV18, the J call TRBJ1-2; tentatively, D is TRBD1 (6 bases). The CDR3 runs to 16 residues. Germline V gene lookup returns CDR1 KGHSH and CDR2 LQKENI. Deletions cut 3 bases from V and 1 base from J, with 15 bases between. CDR3 in amino acids: CASSPEYRGRNYGYTF. CDR3 DNA sequence: TGTGCCAGCTCACCTGAGTACCGGGGGCGTAACTATGGCTACACCTTC.

CDR3 sequence (DNA): TGTGCCTGTACAACAGGGGAGCGGGCCCCCTACGAGCAGTACTTC. Translation: CACTTGERAPYEQYF. The genes are TRBV30 and TRBJ2-7; possibly TRBD1 for D (7 bases). Germline V gives CDR1 GTSNPN, CDR2 SVGIG (reference sequence). The CDR3 covers 15 residues. The V gene lost 6 bases and the J gene lost 2 bases, with 20 bases spanning the gap.

The chain joins TRBV29-1 to TRBJ2-5, with D possibly being TRBD2 (5 bases). Per the germline V gene, CDR1 is SQVTM and CDR2 is ANQGSEA. V shed 7 bases and J shed 1 base, with 19 bases lying between them. The length of the CDR3 is 15 residues. CDR3: CSAVRRAFLQETQYF. DNA of the CDR3: TGCAGCGCCGTTAGGCGGGCTTTTCTCCAAGAGACCCAGTACTTC.

In regard to this clonotype: Given a much more abundant clone one base away, this may be a read error. This rearrangement joins TRBV28 to TRBJ2-7; no reliable D call. The ends were cut back, 8 bases at V and 10 bases at J, with 15 bases in the middle. Germline V CDR1 and CDR2: MDHEN, SYDVKM. This CDR3 has 11 amino acids. CDR3 sequence reads: CASGRGWIQYF. The CDR3 DNA reads as TGTGCCAGCGGGCGTGGGTGGATCCAGTACTTC. The full variable domain, rest sourced from reference TRBV28 and TRBJ2-7, is DVKVTQSSRYLVKRTGEKVFLECVQDMDHENMFWYRQDPGLGLRLIYFSYDVKMKEKGDIPEGYSVSREKKERFSLILESASTNQTSMYLCASGRGWIQYFGPGTRLTVT.

In its sample, this clonotype was seen a few times. The gene calls are TRBV14 and TRBJ2-5; D unresolved. The J call is doubtful: the DNA matches TRBJ2-7 better. Germline V lookup: CDR1 SGHDN, CDR2 FVKESK. This CDR3 is built from 12 residues. The CDR3 spells CASSQVRVEQYF. The CDR3 region has the DNA TGTGCCAGCAGCCAAGTTCGGGTCGAGCAGTACTTC.

The chain uses TRBV20-1 and TRBJ2-5; 9 bases align to TRBD2. This CDR3 is 13 amino acids long. Per germline, CDR1 DFQATT and CDR2 SNEGSKA (reference sequence). Losses at the gene ends were 5 bases for V and 13 bases for J; bases not matched to a gene: 14. The CDR3 sequence: CSAGTSLNYELYF. CDR3 coding DNA: TGCAGTGCTGGGACTAGCTTAAACTACGAGCTGTACTTC.

The chain combines TRBV9 with TRBJ2-7, with a tentative D call TRBD2 (5 bases). V was cut by 4 bases and J by 0 bases, with 11 bases left in between. Germline loops: CDR1 SGDLS, CDR2 YYNGEE. CDR3 length: 14 residues. CDR3: CASSSGVFSYEQYF. The CDR3 DNA reads TGTGCCAGCAGCTCCGGGGTTTTCTCCTACGAGCAGTACTTC.